The 7 T cell receptor beta chains below were found in one sample sequenced in a study of shared clonotypes between healthy human individuals. Sequenced by immunoSEQ multiplex PCR; TCRdb stores in-frame clones only, minus some. The repertoire holds under 2.5 million clones, approximately 90% seen once, with approximately 0.41% in the top ten. Material: naive CD4+ T cells from PBMCs. The subset is: CD45RA+ positively selected. The origin of the receptors is a man between 18 and 29 years old in good health. Some clones in this sample may be carry-over from other donors' samples.

The chain carries TRBV6-1 and TRBJ2-7; 8 bases align to TRBD1. This CDR3 comprises 15 residues. The J segment lost 4 bases and the V segment lost 6 bases, leaving 11 bases of the junction unmatched. Per germline, CDR1 MNHNS and CDR2 SASEGT. The CDR3 reads CASRTTDRVGYEQYF. The CDR3 nucleotides are TGTGCCAGCAGAACAACGGACAGGGTTGGTTACGAGCAGTACTTC.

Concerning this clone: At the DNA level, this CDR3 is encoded by other sequences in the same sample as well. V is TRBV2 and J is TRBJ2-3; 9 nucleotides align to TRBD2. This CDR3 contains 13 residues. V gave up 4 bases and J gave up 5 bases; unmatched junction bases: 1. Germline V CDR1 and CDR2: SNHLY, FYNNEI. The CDR3 DNA reads TGTGCCAGCAGTGGGACTAGCGTAGATACGCAGTATTTT. Its translation is CASSGTSVDTQYF. The full variable domain, in which reference TRBV2 and TRBJ2-3 provide the parts outside the CDR3, is EPEVTQTPSHQVTQMGQEVILRCVPISNHLYFYWYRQILGQKVEFLVSFYNNEISEKSEIFDDQFSVERPDGSNFTLKIRSTKLEDSAMYFCASSGTSVDTQYFGPGTRLTVL.

V is TRBV5-4 and J is TRBJ2-2; tentative D call: TRBD1 (6 bases). The CDR3 has 16 amino acids. The germline CDR1 and CDR2 sequences are SGHNT and YYREEE (reference sequence). V was trimmed by 4 bases and J by 0 bases, leaving 13 bases between them. The CDR3 sequence: CASSTGTYTNTGELFF. The DNA for the CDR3 is TGTGCCAGCAGCACAGGGACATATACGAACACCGGGGAGCTGTTTTTT.

This chain links TRBV7-8 with TRBJ2-7; TRBD2 is a possible D gene (5 bases). CDR1 is SGHVS, CDR2 FQNEAQ, per germline. V shed 0 bases and J shed 2 bases, with 17 bases lying between them. The CDR3 is 17 residues long. CDR3: CASSLAIGRTGAYEQYF. Here the CDR3 DNA reads TGTGCCAGCAGCTTAGCGATTGGTAGGACTGGGGCCTACGAGCAGTACTTC.

The chain carries TRBV30 and TRBJ1-1; the D gene is possibly TRBD1 (5 bases). Trimming stripped 0 bases from V and 0 bases from J, with 17 bases between. Germline V gene lookup returns CDR1 GTSNPN and CDR2 SVGIG (reference sequence). CDR3 size: 17 residues. The CDR3: CAWSVDRDFSMNTEAFF. CDR3 coding DNA: TGTGCCTGGAGTGTAGACAGAGACTTTAGCATGAACACTGAAGCTTTCTTT.

The rearrangement joins TRBV9 to TRBJ2-1, with 7 bases that match TRBD2. CDR1 and CDR2 from the germline V gene are SGDLS and YYNGEE. V lost 3 bases, J lost 1 base, and 4 bases stayed unmatched. The CDR3 consists of 15 residues. The CDR3, as DNA: TGTGCCAGCAGCGCCGCAGCGGGATCCTACAATGAGCAGTTCTTC. This sequence encodes CASSAAAGSYNEQFF.

The rearrangement uses TRBV7-3 and TRBJ1-2; D is perhaps TRBD1 (6 bases). CDR1 is SGHTA and CDR2 is FQGTGA in the germline V gene. This CDR3 comprises 14 residues. V shed 4 bases and J shed 7 bases, with 16 bases lying between them. The CDR3 is CASSSAGGAAGYTF. CDR3 coding DNA: TGTGCCAGCAGCTCGGCCGGGGGGGCGGCTGGCTACACCTTC.